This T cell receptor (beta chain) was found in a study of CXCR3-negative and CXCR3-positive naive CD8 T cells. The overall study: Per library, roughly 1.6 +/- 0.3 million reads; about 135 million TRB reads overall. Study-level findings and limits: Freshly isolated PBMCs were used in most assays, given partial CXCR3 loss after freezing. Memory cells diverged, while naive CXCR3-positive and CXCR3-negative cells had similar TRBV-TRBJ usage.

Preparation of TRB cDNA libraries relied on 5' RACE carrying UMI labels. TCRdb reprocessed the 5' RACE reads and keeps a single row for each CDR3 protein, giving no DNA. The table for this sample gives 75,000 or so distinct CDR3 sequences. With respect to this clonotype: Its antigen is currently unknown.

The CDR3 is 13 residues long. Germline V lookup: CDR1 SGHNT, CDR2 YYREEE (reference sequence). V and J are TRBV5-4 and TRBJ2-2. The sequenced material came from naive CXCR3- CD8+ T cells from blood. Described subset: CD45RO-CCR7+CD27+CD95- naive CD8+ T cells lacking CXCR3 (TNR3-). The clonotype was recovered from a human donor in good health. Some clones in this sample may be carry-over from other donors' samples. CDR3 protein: CASSSFYTGELFF.